Given below is one T cell receptor (beta chain) in context. Germline V gives CDR1 SGHNT, CDR2 YYREEE (reference sequence). The CDR3 consists of 17 residues. V was cut by 4 bases and J by 0 bases, with 16 bases left in between. All donors qualified as healthy HIV-negative adults and had experienced no recent acute infections or vaccinations. Every contributor of samples was a Caucasian grown-up residing in Nashville, Tennessee. Clones were read by immunoSEQ multiplex PCR, and TCRdb kept only the in-frame ones, dropping some. The sample lists about 520,000 clones, about 85% occurring once. The sample belongs to a study of shared clonotypes between healthy human individuals.

Source material: PBMCs. The TCR originated in a woman between 40 and 50 years old in good health. Some clones in this sample may be carry-over from other donors' samples. The chain joins TRBV5-4 to TRBJ1-4; D is ambiguous. The CDR3 nucleotides are TGTGCCAGCAGCAATAAGGGATTCAACGCAACTAATGAAAAACTGTTTTTT. Encoded protein: CASSNKGFNATNEKLFF.